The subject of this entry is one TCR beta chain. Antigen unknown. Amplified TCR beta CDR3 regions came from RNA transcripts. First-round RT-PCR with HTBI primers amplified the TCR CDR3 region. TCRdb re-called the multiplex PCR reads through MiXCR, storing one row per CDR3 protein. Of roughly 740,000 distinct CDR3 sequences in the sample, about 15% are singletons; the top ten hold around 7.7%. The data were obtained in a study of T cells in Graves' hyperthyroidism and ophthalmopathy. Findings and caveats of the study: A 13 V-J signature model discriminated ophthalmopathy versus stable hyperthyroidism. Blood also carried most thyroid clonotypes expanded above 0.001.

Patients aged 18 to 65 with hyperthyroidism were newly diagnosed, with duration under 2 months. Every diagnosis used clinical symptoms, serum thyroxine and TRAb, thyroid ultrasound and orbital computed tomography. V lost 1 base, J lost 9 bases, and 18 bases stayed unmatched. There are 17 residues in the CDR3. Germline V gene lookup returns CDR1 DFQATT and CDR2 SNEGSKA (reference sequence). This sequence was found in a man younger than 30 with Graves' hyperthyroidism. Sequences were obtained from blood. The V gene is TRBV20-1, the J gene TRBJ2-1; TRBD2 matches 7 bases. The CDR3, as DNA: TGCAGTGCTAGAGTGGAGGGAGGGATGATAAGGTCTGTTGAGCAGTTCTTC. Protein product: CSARVEGGMIRSVEQFF.